Reported below is one T cell receptor beta chain. The length of the CDR3 is 16 residues. The V gene's germline CDR1 is SGHDT and CDR2 YYEEEE. The V segment lost 0 bases and the J segment 7 bases; nucleotides outside the gene matches: 11. Here immunoSEQ multiplex PCR was the method, and the copy in TCRdb shows in-frame clones only, minus some. The top ten clones hold 1.5% of a sample with about 140,000 clones, 88% of them seen once. The data originate from a study of blood T cell repertoires in COVID-19. The TCR sequence derives from a woman aged 55 to 70 with acute or convalescent COVID-19. The chain carries TRBV5-6 and TRBJ2-5; TRBD1 matches 8 bases. Material for sequencing was peripheral blood. The CDR3 sequence is CASSLEYGQGSGTQYF. In DNA, the CDR3 is TGTGCCAGCAGCTTGGAATACGGACAGGGTTCTGGGACCCAGTACTTC. Looking up the rest from reference TRBV5-6 and TRBJ2-5 gives the full variable domain: DAGVTQSPTHLIKTRGQQVTLRCSPKSGHDTVSWYQQALGQGPQFIFQYYEEEERQRGNFPDRFSGHQFPNYSSELNVNALLLGDSALYLCASSLEYGQGSGTQYFGPGTRLLVL.